This T cell receptor beta chain emerged from a study of blood T cell repertoires in COVID-19 (dated by TCRdb to about 2020). At the level of the whole study: Samples covering the acute and convalescent phases of COVID-19 were provided by collaborators in the United States, Italy and Spain. The prospective study material was composed of cDNA or gDNA derived from T cells, B-cell-depleted T cells, or PBMCs. Deeply sampled blood TCRbeta repertoires from subjects exposed to, actively infected with, or recovered from COVID-19 were included in the dataset. The repertoires were made available in a free public database intended to serve as a resource for research on the immune response to SARS-CoV-2. Samples came from the ongoing ImmuneRACE study (first 160 participants) plus 1,254 subjects from 6 global collaborators. Nearly every sample came with metadata listing a de-identified subject ID, COVID-19 status, age in years and sex. Where HLA class I and class II types were available, the types were taken from metadata supplied by the sample provider, not from assay-based typing. The paper's findings and limits, for the study overall: How much clinical and demographic metadata was included differed by source and by participant, and the metadata was provided uncurated.

TCRbeta CDR3 regions were amplified from genomic DNA by means of the immunoSEQ Assay, a bias-controlled multiplex PCR. Processing in the source paper ran as follows. The number of nucleated cells in each sample was estimated by amplification of reference gene primers within the assay. To quantify the absolute abundance of each unique TCRbeta CDR3 rearrangement, sequence reads were collapsed and filtered. For each sample, productive Simpson clonality was calculated as the square root of Simpson's diversity index across productive rearrangements. What TCRdb holds here is the immuneACCESS table cut down to in-frame rearrangements. Part of the clones is not present; checked against another copy, under half of the missing clones reflect an unresolved V gene, and the others are unexplained. The DNA gave D and trimming, while V, J and clone size come from that table. This sample is represented by some 250,000 clones; roughly 88% of them were singletons. The top ten clonotypes cover around 0.8% of the sample.

Clipping removes 2 bases from V and 6 bases from J, with 6 as the unmatched junction base count. The CDR3 measures 16 amino acids from cysteine to phenylalanine. Just CDR3 DNA is preserved here, 48 bases in frame from base 1. Per the germline V gene, SGHTA is the CDR1 and FQGTGA is the CDR2. This clone was seen only once. Its recognized antigen is unknown. No much larger clone is present one base from it, and per-base qualities are unavailable. Each collaborating institution followed its own protocols to collect whole blood in K2EDTA tubes. For TCRbeta analysis, collaborators shipped samples in one of three forms: frozen whole blood, isolated PBMCs, or DNA extracted from either of those sample types.

Sequenced input: peripheral blood. In this chain, TRBV7-3 is recombined with TRBJ2-1; 11 central nucleotides agree with TRBD2. The source of this sequence is a woman in her 30s with acute or convalescent COVID-19. In nucleotides, the sequence is TGTGCCAGCAGCTTATCCGGGACTAGCGGAATCAATGAGCAGTTCTTC. The resulting protein is CASSLSGTSGINEQFF.